Below, 20 T cell receptor beta chains from the same sample are listed, as sequenced in a study of human T cells and chemical hapten exposure (dated by TCRdb to the early 2020s). Library generation was performed with RACE. For sequencing, a NextSeq 500 was employed. TCRdb reprocessing: public reads trimmed at Q25 with fastp, clones called with MiXCR, in-frame beta chains kept. Rows matching on CDR3 protein sequence are summarized as one entry with the most common DNA and genes. Counted in this sample were some 170,000 distinct CDR3 sequences; about a quarter of them appeared once. The top ten clones comprise 2.1% of the sample. What this sample's time point label stands for: patch test 3, about 24 weeks after DPC sensitization. The treatment or condition label on this specimen signifies: therapeutic diphenylcyclopropenone sensitization with weekly scalp DPC. The material was whole blood, obtained in connection with sensitization to the hapten diphenylcyclopropenone (DPC). The receptors here all came from a woman aged 18-29 years with alopecia areata. Some clones in this sample may be carry-over from other donors' samples.

This clonotype was seen a few times. The J gene is TRBJ2-1, the V gene TRBV10-3; TRBD2 agrees at 12 bases. Per the germline V gene, CDR1 is ENHRY and CDR2 is SYGVKD. The trim removed 2 bases at V and 9 bases at J, leaving 11 bases unmatched. This CDR3 region has 17 residues. The CDR3: CAISEPGGTSGSGEQFF. CDR3 nucleotides: TGTGCCATCAGTGAGCCCGGTGGGACTAGCGGGTCAGGTGAGCAGTTCTTC.

This clonotype has a handful of counts. V is TRBV5-1 and J is TRBJ1-1; 9 bases fit TRBD1. The CDR3 loop spans 16 amino acids. Germline V lookup: CDR1 SGHRS, CDR2 YFSETQ. The trim removed 3 bases at V and 0 bases at J, leaving 6 bases unmatched. DNA of the CDR3: TGCGCCAGCAGCTGGGGGACAGGGCAAGTGAACACTGAAGCTTTCTTT. It is translated as CASSWGTGQVNTEAFF.

There are many counts of this clonotype. V usage is TRBV12-3 or TRBV12-4 and J usage is TRBJ1-2; D unclear. Trimming left V 3 bases short and J 1 base short, with 12 bases between. This CDR3 contains 15 residues. CDR3 in DNA: TGTGCCAGCAGTTTTCGGAACAGTGATAACTATGGCTACACCTTC. This encodes CASSFRNSDNYGYTF.

This clonotype was found a few times. This chain links TRBV7-6 with TRBJ2-3, with TRBD1 identical over 7 bases. Germline V gene data show CDR1 as SGHVS and CDR2 as FNYEAQ. The ends lost 2 bases at V and 5 bases at J; junction bases unmatched: 10. The CDR3 runs 16 residues. In nucleotides, the CDR3 is TGTGCCAGCAGCTTACGGTTTGTCAGGGGGAGAGATACGCAGTATTTT. This sequence encodes CASSLRFVRGRDTQYF. Supplemented by reference TRBV7-6 and TRBJ2-3, the full variable domain reads GAGVSQSPRYKVTKRGQDVALRCDPISGHVSLYWYRQALGQGPEFLTYFNYEAQQDKSGLPNDRFSAERPEGSISTLTIQRTEQRDSAMYRCASSLRFVRGRDTQYFGPGTRLTVL.

The rearrangement uses TRBV7-3 and TRBJ2-7, with 9 bases aligning to TRBD1. V shed 2 bases, J shed 7 bases, and the junction held 6 bases outside the gene matches. Germline values: CDR1 SGHTA, CDR2 FQGTGA. The CDR3 spans 14 residues. CDR3: CASSLGTGNMEQYF. CDR3 coding DNA: TGTGCCAGCAGCTTAGGGACAGGGAATATGGAGCAGTACTTC.

This chain uses TRBV2 with TRBJ1-5; no definite D call. The CDR3 sequence is 15 residues long. V was clipped by 5 bases and J by 7 bases, with 18 bases between them. CDR1 is SNHLY and CDR2 is FYNNEI in the germline V gene. This chain's CDR3 is CASSPGGRKSQPQHF. The DNA of the CDR3 is TGTGCCAGCAGTCCCGGAGGGAGGAAGTCCCAGCCCCAGCATTTT.

A few counts support this clonotype. V usage is TRBV7-2 and J usage is TRBJ2-3; possibly TRBD2 for D (6 bases). The CDR3 extends over 14 amino acids. Germline CDR1 SGHTA, CDR2 FQGNSA. V shed 0 bases and J shed 6 bases, with 10 bases lying between them. The CDR3 region is CASSLATLADTQYF. CDR3 DNA: TGTGCCAGCAGCTTAGCAACGCTAGCGGATACGCAGTATTTT.

Only a few counts were recorded for this clonotype. The V and J genes are TRBV9 and TRBJ2-1, with TRBD2 identical over 8 bases. The trim removed 6 bases at V and 4 bases at J, leaving 9 bases unmatched. Per germline, CDR1 SGDLS and CDR2 YYNGEE. The length of the CDR3 is 15 residues. CDR3 sequence reads: CASNSLRGDYNEQFF. CDR3 nucleotides: TGTGCCAGCAATTCCTTGCGGGGGGATTACAATGAGCAGTTCTTC. The variable domain in full, with the rest retrieved from reference TRBV9 and TRBJ2-1, is DSGVTQTPKHLITATGQRVTLRCSPRSGDLSVYWYQQSLDQGLQFLIQYYNGEERAKGNILERFSAQQFPDLHSELNLSSLELGDSALYFCASNSLRGDYNEQFFGPGTRLTVL.

This clonotype was recorded a few times. The chain is built from TRBV11-1 and TRBJ2-7; 8 bases match TRBD2. The CDR3 consists of 17 residues. Losses at the gene ends were 1 base for V and 5 bases for J; bases not matched to a gene: 13. CDR1 SGHAT and CDR2 FQDESV come from the germline V gene (reference sequence). In DNA form, the CDR3 reads TGTGCCAGCAGCTTAGTCGCCCGATTGGCGGGAGGCCACGAGCAGTACTTC. Residues: CASSLVARLAGGHEQYF. Full variable domain (outside the CDR3, taken from reference TRBV11-1 and TRBJ2-7): EAEVAQSPRYKITEKSQAVAFWCDPISGHATLYWYRQILGQGPELLVQFQDESVVDDSQLPKDRFSAERLKGVDSTLKIQPAELGDSAMYLCASSLVARLAGGHEQYFGPGTRLTVT.

This clonotype was picked up a small number of times. This chain joins TRBV27 and TRBJ2-7; D might be TRBD2 (5 bases). The CDR3 consists of 15 residues. Germline V gives CDR1 MNHEY, CDR2 SMNVEV (reference sequence). Trimming took 2 bases from V and 4 from J, leaving 15 bases between them. Written as DNA, the CDR3 is TGTGCCAGCAGTTTACGAGACGGTCCGGGATACGAGCAGTACTTC. Its protein is CASSLRDGPGYEQYF.

J is TRBJ2-2 and V is TRBV20-1; tentative D call: TRBD2 (6 bases). The CDR3 has 14 amino acids. Germline CDR1 DFQATT, CDR2 SNEGSKA (reference sequence). Trimming took 5 bases from V and 6 from J, leaving 16 bases between them. The CDR3 is CSAPRYGGSGELFF. In DNA form, the CDR3 reads TGCAGTGCTCCTCGATATGGAGGGTCCGGGGAGCTGTTTTTT.

This clonotype was counted between two and nine times. V is TRBV6-2 or TRBV6-3 and J is TRBJ2-4; 9 bases agree with TRBD2. CDR1 MNHEY and CDR2 SVGEGT come from the germline V gene. The V and J ends lost 5 bases and 14 bases, in that order; junction bases with no gene match: 10. The CDR3 is 13 residues long. DNA for the CDR3: TGTGCCAGCAGTCTCAGCAGGGCGGGAGGGAAGTACTTC. Translation: CASSLSRAGGKYF.

The chain has TRBV7-8 and TRBJ2-3; D is uncertain. The germline V and J ends were trimmed by 6 bases and 2 bases, with 15 bases remaining between them. This CDR3 comprises 15 residues. Germline CDR1 reads SGHVS; CDR2 reads FQNEAQ. The CDR3 region has the DNA TGTGCCAGCAGTCAAGCGACGATTAACACAGATACGCAGTATTTT. It translates to CASSQATINTDTQYF.

This clonotype was seen a few times. The chain is built from TRBV15 and TRBJ2-7; D may correspond to TRBD1 or TRBD2 (5 bases each). Trimming left V 0 bases short and J 4 bases short, with 13 bases between. This CDR3 contains 15 residues. The germline V gene encodes CDR1 LNHNV and CDR2 YYDKDF (reference sequence). CDR3 protein: CATSRDLRWGYEQYF. In nucleotides, the CDR3 is TGTGCCACCAGCAGAGATCTGCGGTGGGGGTACGAGCAGTACTTC.

This clonotype showed up just a few times. The chain has TRBV9 and TRBJ2-1; 9 bases match TRBD2. V shed 3 bases, J shed 6 bases, and the junction held 10 bases outside the gene matches. CDR3 length equals 16 residues. From germline, CDR1 is SGDLS and CDR2 YYNGEE. DNA of the CDR3: TGTGCCAGCAGCGCTTCCCCAGGACTAGCGCCCAATGAGCAGTTCTTC. It specifies CASSASPGLAPNEQFF. Variable domain in full (rest from reference TRBV9 and TRBJ2-1): DSGVTQTPKHLITATGQRVTLRCSPRSGDLSVYWYQQSLDQGLQFLIQYYNGEERAKGNILERFSAQQFPDLHSELNLSSLELGDSALYFCASSASPGLAPNEQFFGPGTRLTVL.

The chain employs TRBV4-1 and TRBJ2-3; D gene unclear. The V end lost 0 bases, the J end lost 3 bases, and 13 bases lay between the germline ends. Germline V gene lookup returns CDR1 MGHRA and CDR2 YSYEKL. The CDR3 has 16 amino acids. The CDR3 region is CASSQDLPVSTDTQYF. DNA for the CDR3: TGCGCCAGCAGCCAAGATCTCCCAGTGTCAACAGATACGCAGTATTTT.

This clonotype was counted once. The J gene is TRBJ2-1, the V gene TRBV5-4; 7 bases align to TRBD1. The J segment lost 0 bases and the V segment lost 5 bases, leaving 5 bases of the junction unmatched. Per germline, CDR1 SGHNT and CDR2 YYREEE (reference sequence). This CDR3 region has 15 residues. The DNA for the CDR3 is TGTGCCAGCAGTTCGGGACAGACCTCCTACAATGAGCAGTTCTTC. This gives the protein CASSSGQTSYNEQFF. Drawing the rest from reference TRBV5-4 and TRBJ2-1, the complete variable domain is ETGVTQSPTHLIKTRGQQVTLRCSSQSGHNTVSWYQQALGQGPQFIFQYYREEENGRGNFPPRFSGLQFPNYSSELNVNALELDDSALYLCASSSGQTSYNEQFFGPGTRLTVL.

This chain uses TRBV7-7 with TRBJ2-3; D unresolved. Germline V gene sequence: CDR1 SSHAT, CDR2 FNYEAQ (reference sequence). The CDR3 is 13 residues long. The V and J ends lost 5 bases and 6 bases respectively, with 12 bases between them. This CDR3 reads CASSPGPGDTQYF. CDR3 DNA sequence: TGTGCCAGCAGCCCGGGCCCCGGGGATACGCAGTATTTT.

The chain joins TRBV6-2 or TRBV6-3 to TRBJ2-1; 12 bases are shared with TRBD2. Trimming took 0 bases from V and 8 from J; bases not matched to a gene: 2. Germline V lookup: CDR1 MNHEY, CDR2 SVGEGT. This CDR3 spans 15 amino acids. This CDR3 reads CASSYSASGRDEQFF. As DNA, the CDR3 is TGTGCCAGCAGTTACTCTGCTAGCGGGAGGGATGAGCAGTTCTTC.

This clonotype was seen more than once but under ten times. The chain employs TRBV6-5 and TRBJ1-2; TRBD1 agrees at 7 bases. Germline CDR1 and CDR2: MNHEY and SVGAGI. Trimming at V came to 5 bases and at J to 4 bases, leaving 7 bases not matched to a gene. This CDR3 has 14 residues. The CDR3 loop is CASSAPPGGYGYTF. Written as DNA, the CDR3 is TGTGCCAGCAGTGCCCCGCCAGGGGGCTATGGCTACACCTTC.